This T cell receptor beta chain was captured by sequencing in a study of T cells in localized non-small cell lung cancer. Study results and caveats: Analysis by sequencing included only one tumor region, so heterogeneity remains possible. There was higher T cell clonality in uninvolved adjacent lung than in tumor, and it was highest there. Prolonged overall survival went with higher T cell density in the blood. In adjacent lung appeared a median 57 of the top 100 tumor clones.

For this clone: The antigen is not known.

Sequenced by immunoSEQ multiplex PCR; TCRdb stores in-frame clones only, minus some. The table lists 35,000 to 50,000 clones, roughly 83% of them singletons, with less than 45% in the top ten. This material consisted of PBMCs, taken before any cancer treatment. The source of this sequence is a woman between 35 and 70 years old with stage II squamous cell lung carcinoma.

The CDR3 spells CASTGTSDQPQHF. CDR3 bases: TGTGCCAGTACTGGGACAAGCGATCAGCCCCAGCATTTT. The chain uses TRBV19 and TRBJ1-5; possibly TRBD1 for D (6 bases). CDR3 length: 13 amino acids. Trimming removed 7 bases at V and 5 bases at J, with 12 bases between. Germline V gene data show CDR1 as LNHDA and CDR2 as SQIVND (reference sequence).